The rows below give T cell receptor beta chains drawn from one sample of a study of control samples from healthy donors and cancer patients. Only in-frame clones appear in the TCRdb table, and some are missing; sequencing was by immunoSEQ multiplex PCR. The sample includes 100,000 to 150,000 clones, roughly 90% of them seen just once. The specimen sequenced was blood. The receptors come from a man aged 40-49 years in good health. The CDR3 runs from the conserved cysteine through the conserved F or W. Fields, in order: V gene, J gene, clone size, D gene, CDR3 DNA, CDR3 protein. The D gene is left open where the match is weak. Rows may omit the clone size; those that give it use once, few, many or a size class.

V: TRBV7-9; J: TRBJ1-5; size: -; D: -; DNA: TGTGCCAGCAGCTTGCGTGGCCAGCCCCAGCATTTT; CDR3: CASSLRGQPQHF
V: TRBV6-5; J: TRBJ2-3; size: -; D: -; DNA: TGTGCCAGCAGGTTAGAGGGGCTTAGCACAGATACGCAGTATTTT; CDR3: CASRLEGLSTDTQYF
V: TRBV4-1; J: TRBJ2-5; size: once; D: TRBD2; DNA: TGCGCCAGCAGCCAGTACGGAGCGGGGGATGAGACCCAGTACTTC; CDR3: CASSQYGAGDETQYF
V: TRBV18; J: TRBJ1-4; size: -; D: -; DNA: TGTGCCAGCTCACCAGACCAGGGGTTTGGTGAAAAACTGTTTTTT; CDR3: CASSPDQGFGEKLFF
V: TRBV2; J: TRBJ2-7; size: few; D: -; DNA: TGTGCCAGCAGTCCGACAGTCTACGAGCAGTACTTC; CDR3: CASSPTVYEQYF
V: TRBV7-8; J: TRBJ2-5; size: -; D: -; DNA: TGTGCCAGCAGCCCCGTCTGGACGGAGACCCAGTACTTC; CDR3: CASSPVWTETQYF
V: TRBV5-1; J: TRBJ2-3; size: once; D: TRBD2; DNA: TGCGCCAGCAGCCTAGGACTAGTTTCGACAGATACGCAGTATTTT; CDR3: CASSLGLVSTDTQYF
V: TRBV4-1; J: TRBJ2-7; size: -; D: TRBD1; DNA: TGCGCCAGCAGCCAAGGTGGGACAGGGCTCGAGCAGTACTTC; CDR3: CASSQGGTGLEQYF
V: TRBV29-1; J: TRBJ1-5; size: once; D: TRBD1; DNA: TGCAGCGTCCTGGACAGGATCAATCAGCCCCAGCATTTT; CDR3: CSVLDRINQPQHF
V: TRBV9; J: TRBJ2-5; size: -; D: -; DNA: TGTGCCAGCAGCGTAGGCGGGGGCCCAAGAGAGGGGGAGACCCAGTACTTC; CDR3: CASSVGGGPREGETQYF
V: TRBV10-2; J: TRBJ2-5; size: -; D: -; DNA: TGCGCCAGCAGAAAAGAACTAGCTGCAGAGACCCAGTACTTC; CDR3: CASRKELAAETQYF
V: TRBV25-1; J: TRBJ2-3; size: -; D: -; DNA: TGTGCCAGCAGTGGCAGCCCGGGGCTGATCGCAGATACGCAGTATTTT; CDR3: CASSGSPGLIADTQYF
V: TRBV5-4; J: TRBJ2-1; size: -; D: -; DNA: TGTGCCAGCAGCTTCGGGCCGGATGGGCAGTTCTTC; CDR3: CASSFGPDGQFF
V: TRBV2; J: TRBJ2-3; size: -; D: -; DNA: TGTGCCAGCAGTGAAGATCGAACTTTTACGCAGTATTTT; CDR3: CASSEDRTFTQYF
V: TRBV24-1; J: TRBJ2-5; size: -; D: -; DNA: TGTGCCACCAGTGATCCGACCGGACCACAAGAGACCCAGTACTTC; CDR3: CATSDPTGPQETQYF
V: TRBV3-1/TRBV3-2; J: TRBJ2-7; size: -; D: TRBD2; DNA: TGTGCCAGCAGAGGCAGGATCGGGAGGCACTACGAGCAGTACTTC; CDR3: CASRGRIGRHYEQYF
V: TRBV9; J: TRBJ1-1; size: -; D: -; DNA: TGTGCCAGCAGCCCAGCGGTGGGGTACACTGAAGCTTTCTTT; CDR3: CASSPAVGYTEAFF
V: TRBV7-9; J: TRBJ2-2; size: -; D: -; DNA: TGTGCCAGCAGCACCACTTTATGGGGGGTCCCCGGGGAGCTGTTTTTT; CDR3: CASSTTLWGVPGELFF
V: TRBV5-5; J: TRBJ2-1; size: -; D: TRBD1; DNA: TGTGCCAGCAGCGCCGGGACAGGGGTACACAATGAGCAGTTCTTC; CDR3: CASSAGTGVHNEQFF
V: TRBV6-6; J: TRBJ1-6; size: -; D: TRBD1; DNA: TGTGCCAGCAGTTACGGGGACAGGGGTTTTCCCCTCCACTTT; CDR3: CASSYGDRGFPLHF
V: TRBV6-5; J: TRBJ1-2; size: -; D: -; DNA: TGTGCCAGCAGTTTGACCAGGGGAAACTATGGCTACACCTTC; CDR3: CASSLTRGNYGYTF
V: TRBV5-5; J: TRBJ1-5; size: once; D: TRBD1; DNA: TGTGCCAGCAGCTTGGGTTTTGACAGGGGGAGTCAGCCCCAGCATTTT; CDR3: CASSLGFDRGSQPQHF
V: TRBV5-4; J: TRBJ2-3; size: -; D: -; DNA: TGTGCCAGCAGCTTGAGTACCGGCTCCACAGATACGCAGTATTTT; CDR3: CASSLSTGSTDTQYF
V: TRBV19; J: TRBJ2-2; size: -; D: -; DNA: TGTGCCAGTAGTATAGAGCTCCAGCTGAACACCGGGGAGCTGTTTTTT; CDR3: CASSIELQLNTGELFF
V: TRBV6-5; J: TRBJ2-3; size: -; D: -; DNA: TGTGCCAGCAGTTACTCTAGTGCAACAGGGTCTCCGTATTTT; CDR3: CASSYSSATGSPYF
V: TRBV19; J: TRBJ1-5; size: -; D: -; DNA: TGTGCCAGTACCCCAACCCTAAATCAGCCCCAGCATTTT; CDR3: CASTPTLNQPQHF
V: TRBV6-5; J: TRBJ2-5; size: few; D: -; DNA: TGTGCCAGCAGTCGTACTAGCTCCGGGAGCGAGACCCAGTACTTC; CDR3: CASSRTSSGSETQYF
V: TRBV7-6; J: TRBJ2-2; size: -; D: TRBD2; DNA: TGTGCCAGCAGCTCCATTGGGACTAGCGGGGGAACCGGGGAGCTGTTTTTT; CDR3: CASSSIGTSGGTGELFF
V: TRBV11-2; J: TRBJ2-3; size: -; D: -; DNA: TGTGCCAGCAGCTTAGAGGGCCGTACGGGAGATACGCAGTATTTT; CDR3: CASSLEGRTGDTQYF
V: TRBV5-5; J: TRBJ1-4; size: -; D: -; DNA: TGTGCCAGCAGCTTGGGCGGGAATGAAAAACTGTTTTTT; CDR3: CASSLGGNEKLFF
V: TRBV2; J: TRBJ1-5; size: -; D: TRBD1; DNA: TGTGCCAGCAGTGTCAGGGGGCCCATAAATCAGCCCCAGCATTTT; CDR3: CASSVRGPINQPQHF
V: TRBV28; J: TRBJ1-4; size: -; D: -; DNA: TGTGCCAGCAGCACGAACAGGGTTACACTTGAAAAACTGTTTTTT; CDR3: CASSTNRVTLEKLFF
V: TRBV15; J: TRBJ2-7; size: -; D: TRBD2; DNA: TGTGCCACCAGCGAAGCGGGGGGGCTCTACGAGCAGTACTTC; CDR3: CATSEAGGLYEQYF
V: TRBV11-2; J: TRBJ1-6; size: few; D: -; DNA: TGTGCCAGCAGCTTAGTGGGAGGAGAAGGGAATTCACCCCTCCACTTT; CDR3: CASSLVGGEGNSPLHF
V: TRBV30; J: TRBJ2-7; size: -; D: -; DNA: TGTGCCTGGAGTTCAACATCAGGTGGAGGGTGGTACGAGCAGTACTTC; CDR3: CAWSSTSGGGWYEQYF
V: TRBV12-5; J: TRBJ1-5; size: -; D: TRBD1; DNA: TGTGCTAGTGGTCAGCGACAGGGTCAAAGCAATCAGCCCCAGCATTTT; CDR3: CASGQRQGQSNQPQHF
V: TRBV7-8; J: TRBJ2-7; size: few; D: TRBD2; DNA: TGTGCCAGCAGCGACGCCAGACTAGCGGGGAAGCCGGAGGAGCAGTACTTC; CDR3: CASSDARLAGKPEEQYF
V: TRBV27; J: TRBJ1-1; size: once; D: TRBD1; DNA: TGTGCCAGCAGTTTAAGTCAGGGGGGAAACACTGAAGCTTTCTTT; CDR3: CASSLSQGGNTEAFF
V: TRBV3-1/TRBV3-2; J: TRBJ1-3; size: -; D: -; DNA: TGTGCCAGCAGCCCCCCGGTCTCTGGAAACACCATATATTTT; CDR3: CASSPPVSGNTIYF
V: TRBV7-2; J: TRBJ1-3; size: -; D: TRBD1; DNA: TGTGCCAGCAGCTCGAGAACTCGGGGACAGGGTTCTGGAAACACCATATATTTT; CDR3: CASSSRTRGQGSGNTIYF
V: TRBV11-2; J: TRBJ2-3; size: -; D: -; DNA: TGTGCCAGCAGCTGGGGGGCGACCGGACAGGGCACAGATACGCAGTATTTT; CDR3: CASSWGATGQGTDTQYF
V: TRBV5-4; J: TRBJ2-5; size: -; D: -; DNA: TGTGCCAGCAGCTCGAATTACCAAGAGACCCAGTACTTC; CDR3: CASSSNYQETQYF
V: TRBV12-2; J: TRBJ1-4; size: -; D: -; DNA: TGTGCAAACGGCCCTTCCGGACAGCTTAATGAAAAACTGTTTTTT; CDR3: CANGPSGQLNEKLFF
V: TRBV5-1; J: TRBJ2-3; size: -; D: -; DNA: TGCGCCAGCAGCTTGGCAGGGGGGGGGACAGATACGCAGTATTTT; CDR3: CASSLAGGGTDTQYF
V: TRBV10-3; J: TRBJ1-5; size: -; D: -; DNA: TGTGCCATCAGTGAGTCGGTCCAAGGGGCGGGCCAGCCCCAGCATTTT; CDR3: CAISESVQGAGQPQHF
V: TRBV7-2; J: TRBJ2-7; size: once; D: -; DNA: TGTGCCAGCAGCTCGTACATGGCATTGGACGAGCAGTACTTC; CDR3: CASSSYMALDEQYF
V: TRBV27; J: TRBJ1-2; size: -; D: TRBD1; DNA: TGTGCCAGCAGTTCACCTATCCGGGGACAGAGTTACACCTTC; CDR3: CASSSPIRGQSYTF
V: TRBV6-5; J: TRBJ1-3; size: -; D: TRBD1; DNA: TGTGCCAGCAGGGGGACAGCTGACTCTGGAAACACCATATATTTT; CDR3: CASRGTADSGNTIYF
V: TRBV7-9; J: TRBJ2-7; size: -; D: -; DNA: TGTGCCAGCAGCTTAGCGCCGGGGCCCGAGCAGTACTTC; CDR3: CASSLAPGPEQYF
V: TRBV14; J: TRBJ1-5; size: -; D: TRBD1; DNA: TGTGCCAGCAGCCAAAACACCGGGACAGAGTATTATAGCAATCAGCCCCAGCATTTT; CDR3: CASSQNTGTEYYSNQPQHF
V: TRBV4-2; J: TRBJ2-7; size: -; D: -; DNA: TGTGCCAGCAGCCAAGATTGGGGGGGCCCTTCAAACGAGCAGTACTTC; CDR3: CASSQDWGGPSNEQYF